These T cell receptor beta chains were read from a single sample in a study of blood T cell repertoires in COVID-19. Assay used: immunoSEQ multiplex PCR; TCRdb lists only in-frame clones, some missing. The repertoire consists of 90,000 to 150,000 clones, with over 75% occurring once and the leading ten covering approximately 10%. Sequenced sample: peripheral blood. These receptors all come from a man aged 80 or over with acute or convalescent COVID-19. CDR3s include the opening cysteine and the closing phenylalanine or tryptophan. A D gene is named only where the DNA matches it firmly. A clone size is listed for some rows: how often the clone was seen (once, few, many), or a class if it is expanded.

V,J,D,size,CDR3,DNA
TRBV5-1,TRBJ2-1,TRBD2,-,CASSTGTSGYYNEQFF,TGCGCCAGCAGCACCGGGACTAGCGGGTACTACAATGAGCAGTTCTTC
TRBV28,TRBJ1-4,-,once,CASSLEGSTNEKLFF,TGTGCCAGCAGTTTAGAGGGCAGTACTAATGAAAAACTGTTTTTT
TRBV19,TRBJ2-7,-,-,CASSIGGTNEQYF,TGTGCCAGTAGTATCGGGGGAACCAACGAGCAGTACTTC
TRBV5-8,TRBJ1-1,TRBD1,-,CASSLTGTGSTEAFF,TGTGCCAGCAGCTTGACCGGGACAGGGAGCACTGAAGCTTTCTTT
TRBV10-3,TRBJ1-1,TRBD1,-,CAIEGQGGTEAFF,TGTGCCATAGAGGGGCAGGGGGGCACTGAAGCTTTCTTT
TRBV27,TRBJ2-5,-,-,CASSLRVDSQETQYF,TGTGCCAGCAGTTTAAGGGTAGACAGCCAAGAGACCCAGTACTTC
TRBV30,TRBJ1-5,-,-,CAWSAGHDQPQHF,TGTGCCTGGAGCGCCGGACACGATCAGCCCCAGCATTTT
TRBV24-1,TRBJ2-1,TRBD2,-,CATSDPGLAVYNEQFF,TGTGCCACCAGTGATCCGGGACTAGCGGTCTACAATGAGCAGTTCTTC
TRBV27,TRBJ2-7,-,-,CASSLSRGLEQYF,TGTGCCAGCAGTTTATCCCGCGGTCTCGAGCAGTACTTC
TRBV6-2/TRBV6-3,TRBJ1-5,TRBD1,-,CASSQKTGTGRQPQHF,TGTGCCAGCAGCCAAAAGACCGGGACAGGGAGACAGCCCCAGCATTTT
TRBV19,TRBJ1-6,TRBD1,once,CASSITGEDSPLHF,TGTGCCAGTAGTATCACAGGGGAGGATTCACCCCTCCACTTT
TRBV6-5,TRBJ2-7,-,-,CASYSAGLGSYEQYF,TGTGCCAGCTATAGTGCGGGGCTTGGCTCCTACGAGCAGTACTTC
TRBV9,TRBJ1-2,-,-,CASSVANQGRYGYTF,TGTGCCAGCAGCGTAGCTAATCAGGGGCGCTATGGCTACACCTTC
TRBV6-2/TRBV6-3,TRBJ1-6,TRBD1,-,CASGRDRGNSPLHF,TGTGCCAGCGGCCGGGACAGGGGAAATTCACCCCTCCACTTT
TRBV7-9,TRBJ1-1,-,-,CASSLGGSETEAFF,TGTGCCAGCAGCTTAGGAGGGAGTGAGACTGAAGCTTTCTTT
TRBV19,TRBJ1-1,-,-,CASSGGTGSGGLLNTEAFF,TGTGCCAGTAGTGGGGGGACGGGAAGCGGCGGACTCCTGAACACTGAAGCTTTCTTT
TRBV5-1,TRBJ2-2,TRBD1,once,CASSPQGPNTGELFF,TGCGCCAGCAGTCCACAGGGGCCGAACACCGGGGAGCTGTTTTTT
TRBV18,TRBJ2-7,TRBD1,-,CASSPPAAGGLYEQYF,TGTGCCAGCTCACCACCGGCGGCAGGGGGTCTGTACGAGCAGTACTTC
TRBV28,TRBJ2-1,TRBD2,-,CASPPQREGSDEQFF,TGTGCCAGCCCACCGCAAAGGGAGGGATCCGATGAGCAGTTCTTC
TRBV5-1,TRBJ1-5,-,-,CASSLGQGGQPQHF,TGCGCCAGCAGCTTGGGGCAGGGAGGTCAGCCCCAGCATTTT
TRBV7-3,TRBJ2-1,-,-,CASSLMNYDEQFF,TGTGCCAGCAGCTTAATGAACTACGATGAGCAGTTCTTC
TRBV5-1,TRBJ1-1,-,-,CASSWRTGNTEAFF,TGCGCCAGCAGCTGGAGAACAGGGAACACTGAAGCTTTCTTT
TRBV9,TRBJ2-1,TRBD2,-,CASSVGASGSNEQFF,TGTGCCAGCAGCGTAGGGGCTAGCGGGAGTAATGAGCAGTTCTTC
TRBV5-1,TRBJ1-2,TRBD1,once,CASSPWTGEFYTF,TGCGCCAGCAGCCCCTGGACAGGGGAGTTCTACACCTTC
TRBV7-2,TRBJ2-3,TRBD2,-,CASSPETSGRATTQYF,TGTGCCAGCAGCCCCGAGACTAGCGGGAGGGCGACCACGCAGTATTTT
TRBV4-2,TRBJ2-2,-,few,CASSQGLAATGELFF,TGTGCCAGCAGCCAAGGTTTAGCAGCCACCGGGGAGCTGTTTTTT
TRBV11-2,TRBJ1-2,-,-,CASSSSRNYGYTF,TGTGCCAGCAGTTCCTCCAGGAACTATGGCTACACCTTC
TRBV27,TRBJ2-7,TRBD1,-,CASSAGQGAYEQYF,TGTGCCAGCAGTGCCGGACAGGGCGCCTACGAGCAGTACTTC
TRBV19,TRBJ1-5,TRBD1,-,CASGTVGSNQPQHF,TGTGCCAGCGGGACAGTCGGGAGCAATCAGCCCCAGCATTTT
TRBV7-3,TRBJ2-5,TRBD1,-,CASSRGQGARETQYF,TGTGCCAGCAGCCGCGGACAGGGGGCGCGGGAGACCCAGTACTTC
TRBV14,TRBJ1-3,TRBD1,-,CASSQDRQGALENTIYF,TGTGCCAGCAGCCAAGATCGGCAGGGGGCCTTGGAAAACACCATATATTTT
TRBV3-1/TRBV3-2,TRBJ1-6,TRBD1,-,CASTLQGDRGSPLHF,TGTGCCAGCACTTTACAGGGGGACAGAGGTTCACCCCTCCACTTT
TRBV6-5,TRBJ2-1,-,-,CASKWEQGSHNEQFF,TGTGCCAGCAAGTGGGAACAGGGTAGTCACAATGAGCAGTTCTTC
TRBV6-5,TRBJ2-7,-,-,CASSYSKSFSYEQYF,TGTGCCAGCAGTTACTCGAAAAGCTTCTCCTACGAGCAGTACTTC
TRBV2,TRBJ2-3,-,-,CASSYTYGTDTQYF,TGTGCCAGCAGCTATACCTACGGCACAGATACGCAGTATTTT
TRBV5-8,TRBJ2-2,TRBD1,once,CASSLVLTGGGTGELFF,TGTGCCAGCAGCTTGGTCCTGACAGGGGGCGGTACCGGGGAGCTGTTTTTT
TRBV11-2,TRBJ2-1,-,once,CASSLSGRAGGGYNEQFF,TGTGCCAGCAGCTTAAGTGGCAGGGCTGGGGGCGGGTACAATGAGCAGTTCTTC
TRBV5-5,TRBJ1-5,TRBD1,-,CASSITGDPQHF,TGTGCCAGCAGTATAACAGGGGACCCCCAGCATTTT
TRBV19,TRBJ2-7,TRBD2,-,CATTGGLAGEQYF,TGTGCCACCACCGGGGGCCTAGCGGGCGAGCAGTACTTC
TRBV6-5,TRBJ1-2,TRBD1,-,CASIPDRGGDGYTF,TGTGCCAGCATCCCGGACAGGGGTGGGGACGGCTACACCTTC
TRBV6-5,TRBJ1-4,TRBD1,-,CASSYGTGGAEKLFF,TGTGCCAGCAGTTACGGGACAGGGGGCGCGGAAAAACTGTTTTTT
TRBV5-5,TRBJ2-4,-,-,CASSLSGGNIQYF,TGTGCCAGCAGCTTGTCCGGGGGAAACATTCAGTACTTC
TRBV18,TRBJ2-5,-,-,CASSPPTQETQYF,TGTGCCAGCTCACCACCGACACAAGAGACCCAGTACTTC
TRBV15,TRBJ2-1,TRBD2,-,CATSRDLAGAIYNEQFF,TGTGCCACCAGCAGAGATCTAGCGGGGGCGATCTACAATGAGCAGTTCTTC
TRBV3-1/TRBV3-2,TRBJ2-1,TRBD2,-,CASSQDGLAGEWSYNEQFF,TGTGCCAGCAGCCAAGATGGACTAGCGGGAGAATGGTCCTACAATGAGCAGTTCTTC